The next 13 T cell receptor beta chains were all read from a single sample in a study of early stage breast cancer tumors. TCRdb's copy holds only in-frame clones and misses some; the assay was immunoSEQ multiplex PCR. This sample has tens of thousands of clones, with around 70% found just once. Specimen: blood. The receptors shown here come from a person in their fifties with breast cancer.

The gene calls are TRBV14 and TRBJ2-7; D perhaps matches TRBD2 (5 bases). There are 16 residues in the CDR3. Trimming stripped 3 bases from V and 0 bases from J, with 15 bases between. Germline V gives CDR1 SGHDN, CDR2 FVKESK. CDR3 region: CASSHFQSGFSYEQYF. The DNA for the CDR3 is TGTGCCAGCAGCCATTTTCAGAGCGGTTTCTCCTACGAGCAGTACTTC.

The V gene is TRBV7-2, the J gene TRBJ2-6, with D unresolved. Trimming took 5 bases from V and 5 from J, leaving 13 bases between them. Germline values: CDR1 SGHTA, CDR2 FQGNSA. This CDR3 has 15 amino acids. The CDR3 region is CASSRTSARANVLTF. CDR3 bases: TGTGCCAGCAGCAGGACCTCGGCCCGGGCCAACGTCCTGACTTTC.

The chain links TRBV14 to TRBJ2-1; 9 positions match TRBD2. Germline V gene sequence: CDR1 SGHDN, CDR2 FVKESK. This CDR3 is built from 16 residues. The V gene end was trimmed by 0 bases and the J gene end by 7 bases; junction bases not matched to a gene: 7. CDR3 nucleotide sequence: TGTGCCAGCAGCCAAGATCTTGGACTAGCGCGTAATGAGCAGTTCTTC. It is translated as CASSQDLGLARNEQFF.

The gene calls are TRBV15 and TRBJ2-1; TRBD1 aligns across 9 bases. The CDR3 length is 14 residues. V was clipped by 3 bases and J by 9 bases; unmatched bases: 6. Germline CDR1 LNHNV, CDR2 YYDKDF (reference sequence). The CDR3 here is CATSRDRGDGEQFF. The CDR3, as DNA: TGTGCCACCAGCAGGGACAGGGGAGATGGTGAGCAGTTCTTC.

CDR3 loop: CASSLAGGYYNEQFF. CDR3 DNA: TGTGCCAGCAGCTTAGCGGGAGGGTATTACAATGAGCAGTTCTTC. This sequence joins TRBV7-3 and TRBJ2-1; 9 positions match TRBD2. The CDR3 loop spans 15 amino acids. Germline CDR1 and CDR2: SGHTA and FQGTGA. Trimming cost V 2 bases and J 4 bases; bases outside gene matches: 3.

The CDR3 DNA reads TGTGCCAGCAGCCCCGGACTAGCGGGACGGAATGAGCAGTTCTTC. This sequence encodes CASSPGLAGRNEQFF. The V and J genes are TRBV7-2 and TRBJ2-1; 12 bases line up with TRBD2. With 5 bases clipped from V and 7 bases from J, the junction kept 6 bases outside the gene matches. There are 15 residues in the CDR3. Germline V gene lookup returns CDR1 SGHTA and CDR2 FQGNSA. The full variable domain, rest sourced from reference TRBV7-2 and TRBJ2-1, is GAGVSQSPSNKVTEKGKDVELRCDPISGHTALYWYRQSLGQGLEFLIYFQGNSAPDKSGLPSDRFSAERTGGSVSTLTIQRTQQEDSAVYLCASSPGLAGRNEQFFGPGTRLTVL.

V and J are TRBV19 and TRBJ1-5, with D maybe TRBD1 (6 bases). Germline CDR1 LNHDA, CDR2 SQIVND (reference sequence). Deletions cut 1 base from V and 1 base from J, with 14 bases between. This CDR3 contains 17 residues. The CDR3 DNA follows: TGTGCCAGTAGTATAGTCGAACAGGGATACAGCAATCAGCCCCAGCATTTT. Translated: CASSIVEQGYSNQPQHF.

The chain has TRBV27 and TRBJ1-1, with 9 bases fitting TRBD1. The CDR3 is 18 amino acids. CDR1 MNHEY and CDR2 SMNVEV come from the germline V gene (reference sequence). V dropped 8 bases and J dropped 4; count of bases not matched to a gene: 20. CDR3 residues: CASGPVGDRVSLGTEAFF. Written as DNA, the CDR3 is TGTGCCAGCGGCCCCGTAGGGGACAGGGTGAGTTTGGGCACTGAAGCTTTCTTT.

The chain's CDR3 is CASSLYPGANEQYF. Written as DNA, the CDR3 is TGTGCCAGCAGTTTATACCCAGGGGCAAACGAGCAGTACTTC. The chain couples TRBV28 to TRBJ2-7, with D possibly matching TRBD1 (6 bases). CDR3 length: 14 amino acids. Germline V gene lookup returns CDR1 MDHEN and CDR2 SYDVKM. Trimming stripped 1 base from V and 5 bases from J, with 12 bases between.

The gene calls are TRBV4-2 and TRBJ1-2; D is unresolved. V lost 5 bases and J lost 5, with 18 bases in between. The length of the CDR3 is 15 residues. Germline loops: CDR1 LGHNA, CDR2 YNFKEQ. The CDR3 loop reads CASSLLTEGVYGYTF. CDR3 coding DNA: TGTGCCAGCAGCTTGCTCACCGAGGGCGTTTATGGCTACACCTTC.

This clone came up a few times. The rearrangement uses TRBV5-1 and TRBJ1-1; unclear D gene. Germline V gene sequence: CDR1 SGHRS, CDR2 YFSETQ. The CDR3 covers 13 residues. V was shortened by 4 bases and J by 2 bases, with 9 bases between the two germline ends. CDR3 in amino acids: CASSPAPNTEAFF. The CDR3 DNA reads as TGCGCCAGCAGCCCAGCGCCAAACACTGAAGCTTTCTTT.

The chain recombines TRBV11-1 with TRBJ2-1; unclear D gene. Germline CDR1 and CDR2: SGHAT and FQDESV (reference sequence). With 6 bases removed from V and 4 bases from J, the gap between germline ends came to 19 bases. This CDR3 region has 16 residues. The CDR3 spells CASRLDLPPEYNEQFF. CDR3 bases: TGTGCCAGCAGGTTGGATCTACCACCAGAATACAATGAGCAGTTCTTC.

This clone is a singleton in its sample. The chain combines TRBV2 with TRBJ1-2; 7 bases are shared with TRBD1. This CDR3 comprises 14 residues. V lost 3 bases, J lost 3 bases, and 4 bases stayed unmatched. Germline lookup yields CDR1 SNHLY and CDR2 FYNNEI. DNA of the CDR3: TGTGCCAGCAGTGAGGCGGGGACAGACTATGGCTACACCTTC. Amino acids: CASSEAGTDYGYTF.